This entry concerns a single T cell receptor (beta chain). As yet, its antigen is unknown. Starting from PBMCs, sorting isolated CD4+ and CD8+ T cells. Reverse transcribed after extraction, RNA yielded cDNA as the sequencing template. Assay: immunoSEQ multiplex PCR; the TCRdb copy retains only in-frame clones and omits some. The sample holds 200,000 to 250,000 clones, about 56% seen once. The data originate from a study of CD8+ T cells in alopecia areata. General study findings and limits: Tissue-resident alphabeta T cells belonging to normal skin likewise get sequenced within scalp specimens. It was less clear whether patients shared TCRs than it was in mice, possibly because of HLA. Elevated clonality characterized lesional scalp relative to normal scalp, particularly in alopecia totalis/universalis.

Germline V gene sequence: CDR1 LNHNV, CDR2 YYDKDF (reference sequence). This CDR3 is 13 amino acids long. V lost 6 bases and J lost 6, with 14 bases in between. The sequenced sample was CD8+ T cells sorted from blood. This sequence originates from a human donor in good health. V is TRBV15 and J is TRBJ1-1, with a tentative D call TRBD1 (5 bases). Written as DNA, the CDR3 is TGTGCCACCAGTATTCGGACATCGGCTGAAGCTTTCTTT. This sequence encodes CATSIRTSAEAFF.